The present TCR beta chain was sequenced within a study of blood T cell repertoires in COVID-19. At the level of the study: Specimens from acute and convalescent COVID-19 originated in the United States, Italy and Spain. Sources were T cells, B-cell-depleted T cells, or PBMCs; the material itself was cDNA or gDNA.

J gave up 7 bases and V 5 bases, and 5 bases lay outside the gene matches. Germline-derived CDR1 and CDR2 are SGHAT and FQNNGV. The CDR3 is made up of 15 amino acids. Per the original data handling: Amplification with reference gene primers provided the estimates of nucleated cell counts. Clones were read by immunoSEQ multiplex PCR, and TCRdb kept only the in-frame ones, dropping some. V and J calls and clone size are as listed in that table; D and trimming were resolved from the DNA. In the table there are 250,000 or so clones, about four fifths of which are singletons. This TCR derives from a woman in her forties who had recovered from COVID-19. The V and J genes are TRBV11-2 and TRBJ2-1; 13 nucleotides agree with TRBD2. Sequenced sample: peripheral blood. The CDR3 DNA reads TGTGCCAGCAGCCCTCCGGGACTAGCGGGGAATGAGCAGTTCTTC. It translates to CASSPPGLAGNEQFF.